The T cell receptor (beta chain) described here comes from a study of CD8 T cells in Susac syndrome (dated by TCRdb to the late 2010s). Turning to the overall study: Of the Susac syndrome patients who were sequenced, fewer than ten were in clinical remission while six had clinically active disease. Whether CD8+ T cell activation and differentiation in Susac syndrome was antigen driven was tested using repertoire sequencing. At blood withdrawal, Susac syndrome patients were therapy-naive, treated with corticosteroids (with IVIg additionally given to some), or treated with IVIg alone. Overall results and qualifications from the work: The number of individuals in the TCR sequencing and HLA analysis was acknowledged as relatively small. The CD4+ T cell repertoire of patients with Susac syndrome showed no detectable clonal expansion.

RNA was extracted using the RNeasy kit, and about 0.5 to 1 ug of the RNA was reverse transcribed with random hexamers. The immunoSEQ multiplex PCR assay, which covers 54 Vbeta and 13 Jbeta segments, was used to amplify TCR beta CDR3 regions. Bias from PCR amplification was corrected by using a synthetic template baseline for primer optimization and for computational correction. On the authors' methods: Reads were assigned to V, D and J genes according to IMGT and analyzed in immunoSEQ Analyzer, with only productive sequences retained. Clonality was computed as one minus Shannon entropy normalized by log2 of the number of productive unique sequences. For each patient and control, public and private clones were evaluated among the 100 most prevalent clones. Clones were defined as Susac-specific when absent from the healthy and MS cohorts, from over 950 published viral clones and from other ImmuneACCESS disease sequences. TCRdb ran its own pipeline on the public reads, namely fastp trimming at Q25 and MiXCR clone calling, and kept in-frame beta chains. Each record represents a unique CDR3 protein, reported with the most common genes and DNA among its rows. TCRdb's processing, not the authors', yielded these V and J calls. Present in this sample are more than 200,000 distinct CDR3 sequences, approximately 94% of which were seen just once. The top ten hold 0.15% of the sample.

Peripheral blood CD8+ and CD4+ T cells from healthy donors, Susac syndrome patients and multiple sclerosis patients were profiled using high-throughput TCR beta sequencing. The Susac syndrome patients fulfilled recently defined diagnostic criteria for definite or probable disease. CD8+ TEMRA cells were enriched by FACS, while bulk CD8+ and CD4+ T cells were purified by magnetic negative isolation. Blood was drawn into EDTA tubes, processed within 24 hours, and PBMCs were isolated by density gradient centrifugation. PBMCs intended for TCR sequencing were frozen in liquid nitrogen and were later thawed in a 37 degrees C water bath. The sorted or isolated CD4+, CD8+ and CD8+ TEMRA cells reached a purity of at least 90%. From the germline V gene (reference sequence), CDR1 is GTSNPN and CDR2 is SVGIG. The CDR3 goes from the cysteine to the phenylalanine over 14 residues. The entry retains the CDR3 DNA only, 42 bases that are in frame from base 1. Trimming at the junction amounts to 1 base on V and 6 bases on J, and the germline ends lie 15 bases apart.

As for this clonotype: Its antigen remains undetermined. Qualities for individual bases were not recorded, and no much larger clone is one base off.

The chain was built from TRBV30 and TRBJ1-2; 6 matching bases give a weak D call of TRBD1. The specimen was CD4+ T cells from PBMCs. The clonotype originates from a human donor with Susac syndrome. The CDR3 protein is CAWSAPAGVDGYTF. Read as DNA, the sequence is TGTGCCTGGAGTGCCCCGGCAGGGGTTGATGGCTACACCTTC. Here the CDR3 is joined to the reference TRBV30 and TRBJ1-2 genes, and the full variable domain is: SQTIHQWPATLVQPVGSPLSLECTVEGTSNPNLYWYRQAAGRGLQLLFYSVGIGQISSEVPQNLSASRPQDRQFILSSKKLLLSDSGFYLCAWSAPAGVDGYTFGSGTRLTVV.